The 3 T cell receptor beta chains below were found in one sample sequenced in a study of CXCR3-negative and CXCR3-positive naive CD8 T cells. No cognate antigen is known for these TCRs. The study made its TRB cDNA libraries by 5' RACE, adding UMI labels. TCRdb reprocessed the 5' RACE reads and stores each CDR3 protein as one record, lacking DNA. This repertoire includes approximately 5,100 distinct CDR3 sequences. Findings and limits, study-wide: Naive CXCR3-positive cells had TRB CDR3s more hydrophobic than those of CXCR3-negative naive cells.

Sequencing was performed on naive CXCR3+ CD8+ T cells from blood. The subset here: CD45RO-CCR7+CD27+CD95- naive CD8+ T cells expressing CXCR3 (TNR3+). Receptors originate from a human donor in good health. Some clones in this sample may be carry-over from other donors' samples.

The rearrangement uses TRBV7-9 and TRBJ1-2; TCRdb's D gene call, TRBD1, goes unchecked for lack of DNA. The CDR3 is made up of 14 amino acids. Germline assignment: CDR1 SEHNR and CDR2 FQNEAQ (reference sequence). CDR3 amino acids: CASSLVGQGGGYTF.

According to its frequency, this clonotype is medium-sized. This rearrangement joins TRBV5-1 to TRBJ2-7. Germline V lookup: CDR1 SGHRS, CDR2 YFSETQ. The CDR3 runs 14 residues. The CDR3 here is CASSLDSRVDEQYF.

The rearrangement uses TRBV29-1 and TRBJ2-3; without DNA, the TCRdb call of TRBD1 cannot be checked. The germline CDR1 and CDR2 sequences are SQVTM and ANQGSEA. This CDR3 comprises 13 residues. The CDR3 loop reads CSVPPGATDTQYF.